The next 11 T cell receptor beta chains were all read from a single sample in a study of T cell repertoires in cytomegalovirus infection. TCRdb reprocessed the reads with MiXCR, giving one entry per CDR3 protein. The table includes about 310,000 distinct CDR3 sequences, 9.6% detected once. Sequencing used PBMCs. Receptor source: a human donor in good health (CMV status not recorded). Some clones in this sample may be carry-over from other donors' samples.

This clonotype was counted a few times. The V call is TRBV20-1, the J call TRBJ1-2; D is unresolved. Germline V gene data show CDR1 as DFQATT and CDR2 as SNEGSKA (reference sequence). V gave up 3 bases and J gave up 0 bases, with 17 bases separating them. The CDR3 is 16 residues long. The CDR3: CSASLMSGGANYGYTF. The CDR3, as DNA: TGCAGTGCTAGCCTTATGTCAGGCGGAGCTAACTATGGCTACACCTTC.

This clonotype was found many times. This chain joins TRBV6-1 and TRBJ1-1, with D possibly matching TRBD1 (6 bases). The CDR3 runs to 13 residues. Trimming left V 5 bases short and J 5 bases short, with 12 bases between. Germline V gene lookup returns CDR1 MNHNS and CDR2 SASEGT. CDR3 sequence: CASSIYQGTEAFF. The CDR3 nucleotides read TGTGCCAGCAGTATCTACCAGGGGACTGAAGCTTTCTTT.

As regards this clonotype: A much larger clone lies a single base off, so this may be a read error. The rearrangement links TRBV29-1 to TRBJ2-7; D might be TRBD1 (5 bases). CDR1 is SQVTM, CDR2 ANQGSEA, per germline. This CDR3 comprises 15 residues. V lost 0 bases to trimming and J lost 2 bases, with 14 bases between them. The CDR3 nucleotides are TGCAGCGTTGAAGAAGGGGCGGCCGCAACCTACGAGCAGTACTTC. It translates to CSVEEGAAATYEQYF.

The table lists this clonotype with many counts. The genes are TRBV6-1 and TRBJ2-4; perhaps TRBD1 as D (6 bases). The CDR3 extends over 15 amino acids. The germline V gene has CDR1 MNHNS and CDR2 SASEGT. V shed 8 bases and J shed 1 base, with 15 bases lying between them. This CDR3 reads CASGQHWEAKNIQYF. The DNA for the CDR3 is TGTGCCAGCGGACAGCATTGGGAGGCCAAAAACATTCAGTACTTC.

This clonotype was picked up many times. The chain links TRBV19 to TRBJ2-1; 9 positions match TRBD1. The V segment lost 7 bases and the J segment 7 bases; nucleotides outside the gene matches: 8. The length of the CDR3 is 14 residues. Germline V gene data show CDR1 as LNHDA and CDR2 as SQIVND (reference sequence). The CDR3 region has the DNA TGTGCCAGTATCTCCCGGGACAGGGCTAATGAGCAGTTCTTC. This gives the protein CASISRDRANEQFF. The whole variable domain, remainder taken from reference TRBV19 and TRBJ2-1, is DGGITQSPKYLFRKEGQNVTLSCEQNLNHDAMYWYRQDPGQGLRLIYYSQIVNDFQKGDIAEGYSVSREKKESFPLTVTSAQKNPTAFYLCASISRDRANEQFFGPGTRLTVL.

This clonotype has at least ten counts. The genes are TRBV7-9 and TRBJ2-7; D ambiguous. V lost 4 bases to trimming and J lost 5 bases, with 15 bases between them. This CDR3 has 14 amino acids. CDR1 and CDR2 (germline): SEHNR, FQNEAQ (reference sequence). The DNA for the CDR3 is TGTGCCAGCAGCTCCCCAGGCCGGGCCGACGAGCAGTACTTC. Amino acid sequence: CASSSPGRADEQYF.

V usage is TRBV7-6 and J usage is TRBJ2-6, with TRBD1 matching 7 bases. CDR3 length: 15 amino acids. After removal of 5 bases from V and 15 bases from J, the junction contained 16 bases not matched to a gene. Germline values: CDR1 SGHVS, CDR2 FNYEAQ. The CDR3 region is CASSPRQGNRLGLTF. The CDR3 DNA follows: TGTGCCAGCAGCCCCCGACAGGGAAACAGATTGGGCCTGACTTTC.

At least ten counts were recorded for this clonotype. The chain couples TRBV7-8 to TRBJ1-5; D unclear. The germline V and J ends were trimmed by 1 base and 5 bases, with 9 bases remaining between them. Germline V gives CDR1 SGHVS, CDR2 FQNEAQ. The CDR3 is 14 residues long. CDR3 nucleotides: TGTGCCAGCAGCTTAGAGGCGGCGTATCAGCCCCAGCATTTT. Amino acid sequence: CASSLEAAYQPQHF.

This clonotype was found many times. The genes are TRBV12-3 or TRBV12-4 and TRBJ2-7; D possibly corresponds to TRBD1 (6 bases). The CDR3 sequence is 13 residues long. The V and J ends lost 3 bases and 5 bases respectively, with 11 bases between them. CDR3 nucleotides: TGTGCCAGCAGTTTTGGGACATTGGACGAGCAGTACTTC. Translation: CASSFGTLDEQYF.

This clonotype has ten or more counts. The genes are TRBV20-1 and TRBJ1-6; 7 bases match TRBD1. Germline V gene lookup returns CDR1 DFQATT and CDR2 SNEGSKA (reference sequence). CDR3 length: 14 residues. V lost 6 bases, J lost 8 bases, and 10 bases stayed unmatched. In DNA, the CDR3 is TGCAGTGCAGCAGCTGACAGGGCTCATTCACCCCTCCACTTT. This encodes CSAAADRAHSPLHF.

This clonotype occurred many times. V usage is TRBV28 and J usage is TRBJ2-2; D not resolved. Trimming cost V 2 bases and J 7 bases, with 8 bases left between them. The CDR3 is made up of 13 amino acids. Germline V gene sequence: CDR1 MDHEN, CDR2 SYDVKM. The CDR3 protein is CASSLARSGELFF. The CDR3 DNA follows: TGTGCCAGCAGTTTAGCAAGAAGCGGGGAGCTGTTTTTT.